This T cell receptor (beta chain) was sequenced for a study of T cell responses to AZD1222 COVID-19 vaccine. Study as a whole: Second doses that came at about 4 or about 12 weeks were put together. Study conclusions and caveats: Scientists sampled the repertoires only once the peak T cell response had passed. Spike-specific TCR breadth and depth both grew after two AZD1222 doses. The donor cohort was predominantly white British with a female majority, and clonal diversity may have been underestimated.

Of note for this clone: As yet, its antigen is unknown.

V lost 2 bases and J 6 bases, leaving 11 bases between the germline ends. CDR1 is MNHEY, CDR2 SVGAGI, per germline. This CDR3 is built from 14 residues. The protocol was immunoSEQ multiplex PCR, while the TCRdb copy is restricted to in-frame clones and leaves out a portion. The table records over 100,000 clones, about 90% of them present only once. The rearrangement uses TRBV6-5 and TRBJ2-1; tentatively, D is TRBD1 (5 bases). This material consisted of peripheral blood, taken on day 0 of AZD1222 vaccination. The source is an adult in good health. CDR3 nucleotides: TGTGCCAGCAGTTACCCAGGGCGAGGCAATGAGCAGTTCTTC. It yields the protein CASSYPGRGNEQFF.